Reported below is one T cell receptor beta chain. Looked up from germline, CDR1 is SGHRS and CDR2 is YFSETQ. CDR3 length equals 14 residues. Unmatched junction bases numbered 7, after V lost 3 bases and J lost 10 bases. This sample is drawn from a study of blood T cell repertoires in COVID-19. Methods used by the authors: Counts of nucleated cells, estimated from reference gene primer amplification, were obtained. The table came from immunoSEQ multiplex PCR; TCRdb's copy has only in-frame clones and leaves some out. V and J calls and clone size are those listed in that table; D and trimming were worked out from the DNA. The sample yields about 270,000 clones, around 89% seen once.

The chain combines TRBV5-1 with TRBJ1-6; 7 bases are shared with TRBD1. The source material was peripheral blood. This sequence originates from a man between 60 and 75 years old who had recovered from COVID-19. The CDR3 DNA reads TGCGCCAGCAGCTACGACAGGGTGGGATCACCCCTCCACTTT. Translated, it gives CASSYDRVGSPLHF.